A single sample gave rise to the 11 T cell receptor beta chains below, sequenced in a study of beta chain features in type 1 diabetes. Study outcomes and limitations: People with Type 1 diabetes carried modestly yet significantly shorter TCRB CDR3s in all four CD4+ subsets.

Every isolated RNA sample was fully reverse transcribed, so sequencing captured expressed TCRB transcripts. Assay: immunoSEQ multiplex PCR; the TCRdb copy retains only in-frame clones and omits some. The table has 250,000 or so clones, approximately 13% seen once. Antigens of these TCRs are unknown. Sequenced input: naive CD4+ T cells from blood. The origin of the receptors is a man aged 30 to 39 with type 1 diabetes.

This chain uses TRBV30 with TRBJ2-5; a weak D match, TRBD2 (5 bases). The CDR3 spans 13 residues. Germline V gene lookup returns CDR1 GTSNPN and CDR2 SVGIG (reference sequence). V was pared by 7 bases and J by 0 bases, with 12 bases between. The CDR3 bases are TGTGCCTCCCAATCTAGCCACCAAGAGACCCAGTACTTC. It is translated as CASQSSHQETQYF.

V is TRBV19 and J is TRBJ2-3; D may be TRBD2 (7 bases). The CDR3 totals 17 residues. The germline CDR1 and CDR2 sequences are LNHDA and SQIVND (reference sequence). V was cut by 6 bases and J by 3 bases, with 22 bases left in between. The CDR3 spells CASRVGGHKIRTDTQYF. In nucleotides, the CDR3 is TGTGCCAGTAGGGTGGGGGGGCATAAAATAAGGACAGATACGCAGTATTTT.

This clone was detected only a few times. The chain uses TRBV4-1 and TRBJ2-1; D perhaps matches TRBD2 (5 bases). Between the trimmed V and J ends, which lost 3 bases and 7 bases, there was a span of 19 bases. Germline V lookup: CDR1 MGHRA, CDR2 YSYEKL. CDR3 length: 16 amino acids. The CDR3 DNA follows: TGCGCCAGCAGCCACCAACAAGGCGGAGGAAAGAATGAGCAGTTCTTC. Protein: CASSHQQGGGKNEQFF.

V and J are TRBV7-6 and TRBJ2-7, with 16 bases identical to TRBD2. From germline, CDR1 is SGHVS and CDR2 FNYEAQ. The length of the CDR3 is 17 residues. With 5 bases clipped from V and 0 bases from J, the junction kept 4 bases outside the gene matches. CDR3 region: CASSRGTSGGDSYEQYF. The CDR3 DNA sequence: TGTGCCAGCAGCCGAGGGACTAGCGGGGGGGACTCCTACGAGCAGTACTTC. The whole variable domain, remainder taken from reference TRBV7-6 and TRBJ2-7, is GAGVSQSPRYKVTKRGQDVALRCDPISGHVSLYWYRQALGQGPEFLTYFNYEAQQDKSGLPNDRFSAERPEGSISTLTIQRTEQRDSAMYRCASSRGTSGGDSYEQYFGPGTRLTVT.

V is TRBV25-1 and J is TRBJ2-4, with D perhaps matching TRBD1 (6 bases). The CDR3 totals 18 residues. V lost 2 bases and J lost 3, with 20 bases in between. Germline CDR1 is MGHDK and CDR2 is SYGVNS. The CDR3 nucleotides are TGTGCCAGCAGTGAAGCCGGTTTGGGGGCTTACGGCAAAAACATTCAGTACTTC. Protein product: CASSEAGLGAYGKNIQYF. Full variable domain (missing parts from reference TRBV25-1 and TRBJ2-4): EADIYQTPRYLVIGTGKKITLECSQTMGHDKMYWYQQDPGMELHLIHYSYGVNSTEKGDLSSESTVSRIRTEHFPLTLESARPSHTSQYLCASSEAGLGAYGKNIQYFGAGTRLSVL.

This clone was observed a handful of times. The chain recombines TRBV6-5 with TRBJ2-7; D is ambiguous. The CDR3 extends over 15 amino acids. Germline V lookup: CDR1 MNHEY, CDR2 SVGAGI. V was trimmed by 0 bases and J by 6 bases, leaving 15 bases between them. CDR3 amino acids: CASSYSQAGPSEQYF. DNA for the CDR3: TGTGCCAGCAGTTACTCGCAGGCTGGGCCGAGCGAGCAGTACTTC.

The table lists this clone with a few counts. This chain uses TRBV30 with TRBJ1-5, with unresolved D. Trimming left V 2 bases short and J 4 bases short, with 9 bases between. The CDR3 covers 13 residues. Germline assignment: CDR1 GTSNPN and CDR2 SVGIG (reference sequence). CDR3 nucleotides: TGTGCCTGGAGTTTGCGTGGTAATCAGCCCCAGCATTTT. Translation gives CAWSLRGNQPQHF. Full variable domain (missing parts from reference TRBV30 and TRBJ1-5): SQTIHQWPATLVQPVGSPLSLECTVEGTSNPNLYWYRQAAGRGLQLLFYSVGIGQISSEVPQNLSASRPQDRQFILSSKKLLLSDSGFYLCAWSLRGNQPQHFGDGTRLSIL.

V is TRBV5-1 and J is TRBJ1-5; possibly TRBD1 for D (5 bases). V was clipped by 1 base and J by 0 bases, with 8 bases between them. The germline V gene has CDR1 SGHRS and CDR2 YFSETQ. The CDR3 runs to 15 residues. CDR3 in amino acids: CASSLFTGSNQPQHF. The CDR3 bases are TGCGCCAGCAGCTTGTTCACAGGTAGCAATCAGCCCCAGCATTTT.

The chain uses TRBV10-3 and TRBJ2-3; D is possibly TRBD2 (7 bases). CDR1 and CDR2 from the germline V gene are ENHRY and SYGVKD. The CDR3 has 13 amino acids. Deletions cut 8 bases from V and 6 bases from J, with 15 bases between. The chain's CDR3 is CAIGTGGGDTQYF. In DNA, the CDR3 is TGTGCCATCGGGACGGGGGGCGGTGATACGCAGTATTTT.

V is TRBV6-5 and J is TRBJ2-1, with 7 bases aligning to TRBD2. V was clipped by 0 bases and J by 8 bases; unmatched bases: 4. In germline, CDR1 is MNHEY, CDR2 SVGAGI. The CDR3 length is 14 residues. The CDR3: CASSYSRLADEQFF. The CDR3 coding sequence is TGTGCCAGCAGTTACTCGAGGCTAGCGGATGAGCAGTTCTTC.

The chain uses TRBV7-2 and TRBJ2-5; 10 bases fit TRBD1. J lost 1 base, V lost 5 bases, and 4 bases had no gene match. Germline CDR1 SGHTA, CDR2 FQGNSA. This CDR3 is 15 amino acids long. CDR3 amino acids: CASSLRTGGQETQYF. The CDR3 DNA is TGTGCCAGCAGCCTGCGGACAGGGGGCCAAGAGACCCAGTACTTC.